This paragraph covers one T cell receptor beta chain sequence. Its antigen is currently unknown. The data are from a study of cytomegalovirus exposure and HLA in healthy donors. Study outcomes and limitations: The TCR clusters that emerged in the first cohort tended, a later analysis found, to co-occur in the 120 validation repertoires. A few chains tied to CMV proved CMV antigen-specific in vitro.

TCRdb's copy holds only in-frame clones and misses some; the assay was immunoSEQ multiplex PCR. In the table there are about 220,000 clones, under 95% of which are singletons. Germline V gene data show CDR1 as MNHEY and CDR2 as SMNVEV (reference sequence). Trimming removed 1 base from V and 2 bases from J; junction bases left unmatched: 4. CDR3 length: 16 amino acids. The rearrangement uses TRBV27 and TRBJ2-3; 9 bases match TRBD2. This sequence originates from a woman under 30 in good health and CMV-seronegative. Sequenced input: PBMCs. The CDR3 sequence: CASSLFGGRATDTQYF. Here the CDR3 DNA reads TGTGCCAGCAGTTTATTTGGCGGGAGGGCCACAGATACGCAGTATTTT.